This T cell receptor beta chain is from a study of blood T cell repertoires in COVID-19. Study overall: PBMCs, B-cell-depleted T cells, or T cells were the source of the cDNA or gDNA that made up the material.

After removal of 7 bases from V and 1 base from J, the junction contained 7 bases not matched to a gene. This CDR3 spans 16 amino acids. Germline CDR1 reads MNHNY; CDR2 reads SVGAGI (reference sequence). In the original analysis: Estimated nucleated cell counts came from reference gene primer amplification. Data came from immunoSEQ multiplex PCR; TCRdb stores just in-frame clones and leaves some out. V and J calls and clone size are copied from that table; D and trimming were computed from the DNA. This table has 52,000 or so clones, about 91% appearing once. V is TRBV6-6 and J is TRBJ1-2, with 12 bases aligning to TRBD1. The sequenced material came from peripheral blood. The clonotype originates from a man aged 35-49 years with COVID-19, enrolled during active disease. The DNA of the CDR3 is TGTGCCAGCACCCTGGGACAGGGGGCAGGTAACTATGGCTACACCTTC. It translates to CASTLGQGAGNYGYTF.